The T cell receptor (beta chain) under discussion was sequenced for a study of human T cells and chemical hapten exposure. Overall study results and limits: Large CDR3 similarity clusters arose significantly more often from expanded TCRs than from controls.

Time point described: patch test 2, 6 weeks after DPC sensitization. Described treatment: therapeutic diphenylcyclopropenone sensitization with weekly scalp DPC. The starting material, unfractionated whole blood, was used for total RNA extraction. In its sample, this clonotype was seen a few times. What it recognizes is unknown. The library gave individual cDNA molecules unique molecular identifiers. TCRdb fed the RACE reads into MiXCR, producing one record per CDR3 protein. The sample records 110,000 to 150,000 distinct CDR3 sequences, about an eighth being singletons. Germline V CDR1 and CDR2: SGHNT, YYREEE (reference sequence). Trimming took 0 bases from V and 4 from J, leaving 7 bases between them. CDR3 length: 14 residues.

This sample comprised whole blood, obtained in connection with sensitization to the hapten diphenylcyclopropenone (DPC). The clonotype was recovered from a woman between 50 and 59 years old with alopecia areata. Some clones in this sample may be carry-over from other donors' samples. The chain couples TRBV5-4 to TRBJ2-2; a weak D match, TRBD1 (5 bases). In nucleotides, the CDR3 is TGTGCCAGCAGCTTGGAACAGGTCACCGGGGAGCTGTTTTTT. It encodes CASSLEQVTGELFF.